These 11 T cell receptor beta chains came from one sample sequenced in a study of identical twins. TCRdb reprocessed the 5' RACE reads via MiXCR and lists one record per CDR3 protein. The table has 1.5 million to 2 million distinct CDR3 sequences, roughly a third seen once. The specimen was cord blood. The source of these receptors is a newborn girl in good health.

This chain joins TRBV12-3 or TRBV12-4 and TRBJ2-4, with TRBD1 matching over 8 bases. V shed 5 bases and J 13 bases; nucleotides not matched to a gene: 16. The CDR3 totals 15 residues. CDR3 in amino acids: CASSAFGQGTNEQYF. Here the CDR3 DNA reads TGTGCCAGCAGTGCATTCGGACAGGGAACTAATGAGCAGTACTTC.

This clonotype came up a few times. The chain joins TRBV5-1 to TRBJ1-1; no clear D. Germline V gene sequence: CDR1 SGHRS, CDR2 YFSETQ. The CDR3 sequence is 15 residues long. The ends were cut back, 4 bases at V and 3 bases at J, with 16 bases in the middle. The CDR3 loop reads CASSPHLERYTEAFF. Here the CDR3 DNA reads TGCGCCAGCAGCCCCCACCTGGAAAGATACACTGAAGCTTTCTTT.

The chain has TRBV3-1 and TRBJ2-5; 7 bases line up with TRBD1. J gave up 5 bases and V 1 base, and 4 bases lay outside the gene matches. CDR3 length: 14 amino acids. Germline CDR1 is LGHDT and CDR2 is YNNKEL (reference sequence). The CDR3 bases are TGTGCCAGCAGCCAAGGATACAGGGGTGAGACCCAGTACTTC. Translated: CASSQGYRGETQYF.

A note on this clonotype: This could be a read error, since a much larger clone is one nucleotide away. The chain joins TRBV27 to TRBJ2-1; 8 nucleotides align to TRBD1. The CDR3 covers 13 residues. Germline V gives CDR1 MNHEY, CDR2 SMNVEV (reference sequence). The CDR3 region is CASRDRPYNERFF. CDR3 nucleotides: TGTGCCAGCCGGGACAGGCCTTACAATGAGCGGTTCTTC.

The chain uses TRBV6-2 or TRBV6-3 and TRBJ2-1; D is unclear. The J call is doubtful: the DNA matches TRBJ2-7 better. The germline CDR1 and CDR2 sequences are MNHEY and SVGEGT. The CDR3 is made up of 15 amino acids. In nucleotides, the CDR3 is TGTGCCAGCAGTTACGCGAAAGGCTCCTACAATGAGCAGTACTTC. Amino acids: CASSYAKGSYNEQYF.

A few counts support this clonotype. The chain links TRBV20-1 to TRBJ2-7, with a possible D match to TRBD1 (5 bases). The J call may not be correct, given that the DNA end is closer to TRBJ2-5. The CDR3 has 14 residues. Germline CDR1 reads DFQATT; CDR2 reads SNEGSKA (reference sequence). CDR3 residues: CSARTAGIRETQYF. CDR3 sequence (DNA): TGCAGTGCTAGGACCGCAGGGATAAGAGAGACCCAGTACTTC.

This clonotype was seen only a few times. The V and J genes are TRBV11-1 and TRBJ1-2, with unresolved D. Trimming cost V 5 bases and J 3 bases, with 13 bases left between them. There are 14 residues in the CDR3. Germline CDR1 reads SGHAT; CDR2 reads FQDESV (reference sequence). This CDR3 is CASSALGRDYGYTF. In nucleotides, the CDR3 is TGTGCCAGCAGCGCTCTCGGACGGGACTATGGCTACACCTTC. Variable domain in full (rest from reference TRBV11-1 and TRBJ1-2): EAEVAQSPRYKITEKSQAVAFWCDPISGHATLYWYRQILGQGPELLVQFQDESVVDDSQLPKDRFSAERLKGVDSTLKIQPAELGDSAMYLCASSALGRDYGYTFGSGTRLTVV.

CDR3 sequence: CASSQPRAQGANEKLFF. CDR3 nucleotide sequence: TGTGCCAGCAGTCAACCTAGGGCACAGGGGGCTAATGAAAAACTGTTTTTT. This rearrangement joins TRBV3-1 to TRBJ1-4, with TRBD1 matching over 8 bases. The CDR3 consists of 17 residues. V lost 6 bases and J lost 3; bases outside the gene matches: 12. The germline CDR1 and CDR2 sequences are LGHDT and YNNKEL (reference sequence).

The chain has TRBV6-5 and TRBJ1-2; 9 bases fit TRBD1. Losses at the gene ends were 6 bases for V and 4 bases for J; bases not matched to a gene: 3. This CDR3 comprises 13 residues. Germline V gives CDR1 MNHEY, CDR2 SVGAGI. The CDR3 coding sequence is TGTGCCAGCAGGACAGGGGGTGTCTATGGCTACACCTTC. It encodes CASRTGGVYGYTF.

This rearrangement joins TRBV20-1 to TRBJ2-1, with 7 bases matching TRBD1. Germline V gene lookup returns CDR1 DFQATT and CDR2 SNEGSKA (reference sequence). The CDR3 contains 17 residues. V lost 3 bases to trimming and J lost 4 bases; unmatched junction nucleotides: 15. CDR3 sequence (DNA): TGCAGTGCTAGCCTCGAGAGTCGGACAGGCATATACAATGAGCAGTTCTTC. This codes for CSASLESRTGIYNEQFF.

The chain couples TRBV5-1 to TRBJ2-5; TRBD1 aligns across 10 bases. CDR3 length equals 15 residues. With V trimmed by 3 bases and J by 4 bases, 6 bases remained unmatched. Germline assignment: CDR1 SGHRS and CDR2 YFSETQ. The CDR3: CASSSDDRGRETQYF. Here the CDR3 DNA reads TGCGCCAGCAGCTCCGATGACAGGGGGCGAGAGACCCAGTACTTC.